The 30 T cell receptor beta chains below were found in one sample sequenced in a study of PD-1 blockade in classical Hodgkin lymphoma (dated by TCRdb to 2019 to 2021). Taken with the paper, the label for time point translates to: cycle 4 day 1 (C4D1), after more than five weeks of nivolumab. Relapse after autologous stem cell transplantation had occurred in all trial patients, and cohorts A, B and C were distinguished by prior brentuximab vedotin exposure. Magnetic negative selection with a Miltenyi CD4+ T cell isolation kit was used to purify CD4+ T cells from thawed PBMCs. The library came from the immunoSEQ multiplex PCR assay. TCRdb holds this immuneACCESS table with in-frame rearrangements only. Some clones are missing; in checked studies, unresolved V genes explain under half, and the rest has no known cause. Here the sample has more than 25,000 clones; roughly 85% occur a single time. The top ten hold 2.4% of the sample.

Source: CD4+ T cells from blood, taken before the fourth cycle of nivolumab. These TCRs come from a human donor with classical Hodgkin lymphoma.

The chain joins TRBV2 to TRBJ1-5, with D tentatively TRBD1 (5 bases). The CDR3 covers 15 residues. The V end lost 6 bases, the J end lost 3 bases, and 15 bases lay between the germline ends. Germline V gene sequence: CDR1 SNHLY, CDR2 FYNNEI. CDR3 residues: CASRLWDGPNQPQHF. The DNA for the CDR3 is TGTGCCAGCAGGCTCTGGGACGGCCCCAATCAGCCCCAGCATTTT.

CDR3 protein: CASSLGGNTIYF. CDR3 bases: TGTGCCAGCAGCTTGGGGGGAAACACCATATATTTT. J is TRBJ1-3 and V is TRBV5-4; D call uncertain. Germline-derived CDR1 and CDR2 are SGHNT and YYREEE (reference sequence). The CDR3 sequence is 12 residues long. V lost 0 bases, J lost 4 bases, and 2 bases lay in between.

The V gene is TRBV9, the J gene TRBJ2-7; no definite D call. Trimming took 2 bases from V and 4 from J, leaving 10 bases between them. CDR1 and CDR2 (germline): SGDLS, YYNGEE. The CDR3 is 13 amino acids. The CDR3 spells CASSVGDFYEQYF. The DNA of the CDR3 is TGTGCCAGCAGCGTTGGAGACTTTTACGAGCAGTACTTC.

The CDR3 sequence is CASSAQVETQYF. The CDR3 nucleotides read TGTGCCAGCAGCGCACAGGTTGAGACCCAGTACTTC. The chain links TRBV7-2 to TRBJ2-5; possibly TRBD1 for D (5 bases). V was clipped by 5 bases and J by 5 bases, with 9 bases between them. From germline, CDR1 is SGHTA and CDR2 FQGNSA. The CDR3 runs 12 residues.

The rearrangement uses TRBV5-6 and TRBJ1-5; D may be TRBD1 (5 bases). This CDR3 spans 15 amino acids. CDR1 and CDR2 from the germline V gene are SGHDT and YYEEEE. V lost 1 base, J lost 5 bases, and 13 bases lay in between. The CDR3 protein is CASSLSRGLHQPQHF. CDR3 nucleotides: TGTGCCAGCAGCTTGTCGCGGGGACTGCATCAGCCCCAGCATTTT.

The chain is built from TRBV6-1 and TRBJ2-7, with 12 bases identical to TRBD1. V lost 6 bases and J lost 4; bases outside the gene matches: 4. CDR3 length: 14 residues. The germline V gene has CDR1 MNHNS and CDR2 SASEGT. CDR3 in amino acids: CASRGDRGPYEQYF. The CDR3 DNA sequence: TGTGCCAGCAGGGGGGACAGGGGGCCATACGAGCAGTACTTC.

This chain links TRBV12-5 with TRBJ1-5; 7 bases match TRBD1. V lost 7 bases, J lost 6 bases, and 3 bases stayed unmatched. The length of the CDR3 is 12 residues. Per the germline V gene, CDR1 is LGHNT and CDR2 is FRNRAP. CDR3 sequence (DNA): TGTGCTAGTGCCAGGGGGTTTCAGCCCCAGCATTTT. Translation: CASARGFQPQHF.

The chain carries TRBV19 and TRBJ2-3; unclear D gene. Germline assignment: CDR1 LNHDA and CDR2 SQIVND (reference sequence). V dropped 8 bases and J dropped 5 bases, with 20 bases sitting between them. The CDR3 has 15 amino acids. The CDR3 region has the DNA TGTGCCAGTTCTGACTCCCAACTCTCGGGAGATACGCAGTATTTT. Residues: CASSDSQLSGDTQYF.

The rearrangement links TRBV6-5 to TRBJ1-3, with D possibly being TRBD1 (6 bases). The V gene's germline CDR1 is MNHEY and CDR2 SVGAGI. CDR3 length: 14 amino acids. V lost 8 bases, J lost 0 bases, and 11 bases lay in between. The DNA of the CDR3 is TGTGCCAGCCGAACAGGGAGCTCTGGAAACACCATATATTTT. Encoded protein: CASRTGSSGNTIYF.

The J gene is TRBJ2-5, the V gene TRBV7-6; 12 bases are a match to TRBD2. V shed 0 bases, J shed 7 bases, and the junction held 6 bases outside the gene matches. CDR3 length: 16 residues. Germline loops: CDR1 SGHVS, CDR2 FNYEAQ. The CDR3 DNA reads TGTGCCAGCAGCTTAGCGCTAGCGGGAGGGCCAAGGACCCAGTACTTC. It is translated as CASSLALAGGPRTQYF. Together with reference TRBV7-6 and TRBJ2-5, the CDR3 gives the full variable domain: GAGVSQSPRYKVTKRGQDVALRCDPISGHVSLYWYRQALGQGPEFLTYFNYEAQQDKSGLPNDRFSAERPEGSISTLTIQRTEQRDSAMYRCASSLALAGGPRTQYFGPGTRLLVL.

On this clone: Other DNA sequences in this sample translate to the same CDR3. V gene TRBV6-5 combines with J gene TRBJ2-7, with 10 bases matching TRBD2. Germline V lookup: CDR1 MNHEY, CDR2 SVGAGI. The CDR3 totals 15 residues. Losses at the gene ends were 6 bases for V and 5 bases for J; bases not matched to a gene: 10. CDR3 DNA sequence: TGTGCCAGCAGACTTAGCGGGAGGACGTCTCACGAGCAGTACTTC. Translating gives CASRLSGRTSHEQYF.

The chain links TRBV27 to TRBJ1-1; 10 positions match TRBD1. J was trimmed by 8 bases and V by 3 bases; bases with no gene match: 9. Germline CDR1 and CDR2: MNHEY and SMNVEV (reference sequence). The CDR3 extends over 15 amino acids. The CDR3 DNA is TGTGCCAGCAGTTTCGGGACAGGGGCCCCTCGGGAAGCTTTCTTT. Its protein is CASSFGTGAPREAFF.

This chain joins TRBV5-1 and TRBJ2-2; 14 bases map to TRBD2. CDR3 length: 16 residues. From germline, CDR1 is SGHRS and CDR2 YFSETQ. J gave up 7 bases and V 5 bases, and 7 bases lay outside the gene matches. The CDR3 bases are TGCGCCAGCAGTTCTGGACTAGCGGGAGGTGGCGGGGAGCTGTTTTTT. Protein sequence: CASSSGLAGGGGELFF.

This rearrangement joins TRBV6-1 to TRBJ2-7; D uncertain. This CDR3 is built from 13 residues. The germline gives CDR1 MNHNS, CDR2 SASEGT. V gave up 4 bases and J gave up 4 bases, with 11 bases separating them. CDR3 loop: CASSADAWYEQYF. CDR3 nucleotide sequence: TGTGCCAGCAGTGCCGACGCTTGGTACGAGCAGTACTTC.

The V and J genes are TRBV10-2 and TRBJ1-5; D gene ambiguous. Trimming left V 0 bases short and J 11 bases short, with 17 bases between. Germline values: CDR1 WSHSY, CDR2 SAAADI. CDR3 length: 15 amino acids. This chain's CDR3 is CASSESLSFGEAQHF. The CDR3, as DNA: TGCGCCAGCAGTGAGTCCCTATCCTTCGGGGAGGCCCAGCATTTT.

The gene calls are TRBV5-8 and TRBJ1-5, with D uncertain. Germline CDR1 and CDR2: SGHTS and YDEGEE. The CDR3 spans 14 residues. V was pared by 0 bases and J by 3 bases, with 7 bases between. The CDR3 nucleotides read TGTGCCAGCAGCTTGGGGCAGAACAATCAGCCCCAGCATTTT. Its protein product is CASSLGQNNQPQHF.

This rearrangement joins TRBV9 to TRBJ2-1; no reliable D call. This CDR3 is 14 amino acids long. Germline V gene lookup returns CDR1 SGDLS and CDR2 YYNGEE. Deletions cut 0 bases from V and 6 bases from J, with 10 bases between. The CDR3 DNA sequence: TGTGCCAGCAGCGTAGTTAATAGTGGCAATGAGCAGTTCTTC. It is translated as CASSVVNSGNEQFF. The full variable domain, in which reference TRBV9 and TRBJ2-1 provide the parts outside the CDR3, is DSGVTQTPKHLITATGQRVTLRCSPRSGDLSVYWYQQSLDQGLQFLIQYYNGEERAKGNILERFSAQQFPDLHSELNLSSLELGDSALYFCASSVVNSGNEQFFGPGTRLTVL.

This clone was seen just once. The chain combines TRBV7-7 with TRBJ2-5; D unclear. The germline CDR1 and CDR2 sequences are SSHAT and FNYEAQ (reference sequence). This CDR3 region has 12 residues. V dropped 8 bases and J dropped 3 bases, with 10 bases sitting between them. This CDR3 reads CASATVKETQYF. The CDR3 DNA sequence: TGTGCCAGCGCAACAGTTAAAGAGACCCAGTACTTC. Full variable domain (rest looked up from reference TRBV7-7 and TRBJ2-5): GAGVSQSPRYKVTKRGQDVTLRCDPISSHATLYWYQQALGQGPEFLTYFNYEAQPDKSGLPSDRFSAERPEGSISTLTIQRTEQRDSAMYRCASATVKETQYFGPGTRLLVL.

The rearrangement joins TRBV28 to TRBJ1-3, with D possibly matching TRBD1 (6 bases). V shed 3 bases and J shed 0 bases, with 9 bases lying between them. CDR1 MDHEN and CDR2 SYDVKM come from the germline V gene. The CDR3 is 15 residues long. The CDR3 protein is CASSFGTFSGNTIYF. In nucleotides, the CDR3 is TGTGCCAGCAGTTTTGGGACATTCTCTGGAAACACCATATATTTT.

V is TRBV27 and J is TRBJ2-7; a weak D match, TRBD1 (5 bases). The ends were cut back, 6 bases at V and 0 bases at J, with 18 bases in the middle. The CDR3 has 16 residues. Germline V gene sequence: CDR1 MNHEY, CDR2 SMNVEV (reference sequence). The CDR3 nucleotides read TGTGCCAGCAGAAAAAACAGGTACTCAATCTCCTACGAGCAGTACTTC. As protein: CASRKNRYSISYEQYF.

This chain links TRBV5-8 with TRBJ1-6; 10 bases line up with TRBD1. The CDR3 loop spans 16 amino acids. V was clipped by 0 bases and J by 9 bases; unmatched bases: 6. CDR1 SGHTS and CDR2 YDEGEE come from the germline V gene. The CDR3 DNA reads as TGTGCCAGCAGCTTGGGGGGACAGGGGAGATCTTCACCCCTCCACTTT. It codes for CASSLGGQGRSSPLHF. Supplemented by reference TRBV5-8 and TRBJ1-6, the full variable domain reads EAGVTQSPTHLIKTRGQQATLRCSPISGHTSVYWYQQALGLGLQFLLWYDEGEERNRGNFPPRFSGRQFPNYSSELNVNALELEDSALYLCASSLGGQGRSSPLHFGNGTRLTVT.

The rearrangement joins TRBV9 to TRBJ2-7; TRBD1 aligns across 10 bases. CDR1 is SGDLS, CDR2 YYNGEE, per germline. V shed 0 bases, J shed 4 bases, and the junction held 7 bases outside the gene matches. CDR3 length: 16 residues. CDR3 in DNA: TGTGCCAGCAGCGTAGGGGAGGGACAGGGGAAATACGAGCAGTACTTC. Residues: CASSVGEGQGKYEQYF.

This chain connects TRBV6-6 to TRBJ1-5; D may be TRBD1 (5 bases). The CDR3 contains 14 residues. V was shortened by 6 bases and J by 7 bases, with 16 bases between the two germline ends. Germline CDR1 reads MNHNY; CDR2 reads SVGAGI (reference sequence). The CDR3 protein is CASSPGGIGQPQHF. For the CDR3, the DNA is TGTGCCAGCAGCCCGGGGGGGATAGGGCAGCCCCAGCATTTT.

V and J are TRBV5-1 and TRBJ1-1; D possibly corresponds to TRBD1 (5 bases). Per germline, CDR1 SGHRS and CDR2 YFSETQ. The CDR3 spans 14 residues. Trimming cost V 3 bases and J 1 base, with 10 bases left between them. This CDR3 is CASSSGTANTEAFF. CDR3 nucleotides: TGCGCCAGCAGCTCCGGGACGGCGAACACTGAAGCTTTCTTT.

The chain combines TRBV5-6 with TRBJ2-1; D not certain. The ends were cut back, 7 bases at V and 5 bases at J, with 16 bases in the middle. The CDR3 is 14 amino acids. In germline, CDR1 is SGHDT, CDR2 YYEEEE. The CDR3 DNA is TGTGCCAGCTCCGTTCTCGGCCGAAACAATGAGCAGTTCTTC. This translates into CASSVLGRNNEQFF.

The chain carries TRBV10-2 and TRBJ2-5; D tentatively fits TRBD1 or TRBD2 (6 bases each). V lost 6 bases, J lost 3 bases, and 11 bases lay in between. CDR1 is WSHSY and CDR2 is SAAADI in the germline V gene. CDR3 size: 13 residues. DNA for the CDR3: TGCGCCAGCAGGGGGGGCGTAAAAGAGACCCAGTACTTC. As protein: CASRGGVKETQYF.

J is TRBJ1-3 and V is TRBV10-3; a possible D gene is TRBD1 (5 bases). The V gene lost 2 bases and the J gene lost 4 bases, with 12 bases spanning the gap. There are 15 residues in the CDR3. Germline values: CDR1 ENHRY, CDR2 SYGVKD. The CDR3 is CAISERGANGNTIYF. In DNA form, the CDR3 reads TGTGCCATCAGTGAGCGCGGGGCAAACGGAAACACCATATATTTT.

This chain connects TRBV9 to TRBJ1-4; the D is unclear. Between the trimmed V and J ends, which lost 3 bases and 0 bases, there was a span of 9 bases. This CDR3 contains 15 residues. Germline V lookup: CDR1 SGDLS, CDR2 YYNGEE. For the CDR3, the DNA is TGTGCCAGCAGCGCCCGGACGGCAACTAATGAAAAACTGTTTTTT. Amino acid sequence: CASSARTATNEKLFF. Looking up the rest from reference TRBV9 and TRBJ1-4 gives the full variable domain: DSGVTQTPKHLITATGQRVTLRCSPRSGDLSVYWYQQSLDQGLQFLIQYYNGEERAKGNILERFSAQQFPDLHSELNLSSLELGDSALYFCASSARTATNEKLFFGSGTQLSVL.

V and J are TRBV28 and TRBJ2-4; D is uncertain. CDR3 length: 16 residues. V shed 5 bases and J shed 1 base, with 15 bases lying between them. Germline values: CDR1 MDHEN, CDR2 SYDVKM. The CDR3 region has the DNA TGTGCCAGCAGTGGTCCCCGAACTCTTGCCAAAAACATTCAGTACTTC. Translating gives CASSGPRTLAKNIQYF. The whole variable domain, remainder taken from reference TRBV28 and TRBJ2-4, is DVKVTQSSRYLVKRTGEKVFLECVQDMDHENMFWYRQDPGLGLRLIYFSYDVKMKEKGDIPEGYSVSREKKERFSLILESASTNQTSMYLCASSGPRTLAKNIQYFGAGTRLSVL.

This chain connects TRBV30 to TRBJ1-2; D possibly corresponds to TRBD1 (6 bases). V was shortened by 0 bases and J by 4 bases, with 15 bases between the two germline ends. The CDR3 sequence is 15 residues long. Germline lookup yields CDR1 GTSNPN and CDR2 SVGIG (reference sequence). The CDR3 is CAWSVRSGGPYGYTF. As DNA, the CDR3 is TGTGCCTGGAGTGTACGTTCTGGGGGCCCCTATGGCTACACCTTC.